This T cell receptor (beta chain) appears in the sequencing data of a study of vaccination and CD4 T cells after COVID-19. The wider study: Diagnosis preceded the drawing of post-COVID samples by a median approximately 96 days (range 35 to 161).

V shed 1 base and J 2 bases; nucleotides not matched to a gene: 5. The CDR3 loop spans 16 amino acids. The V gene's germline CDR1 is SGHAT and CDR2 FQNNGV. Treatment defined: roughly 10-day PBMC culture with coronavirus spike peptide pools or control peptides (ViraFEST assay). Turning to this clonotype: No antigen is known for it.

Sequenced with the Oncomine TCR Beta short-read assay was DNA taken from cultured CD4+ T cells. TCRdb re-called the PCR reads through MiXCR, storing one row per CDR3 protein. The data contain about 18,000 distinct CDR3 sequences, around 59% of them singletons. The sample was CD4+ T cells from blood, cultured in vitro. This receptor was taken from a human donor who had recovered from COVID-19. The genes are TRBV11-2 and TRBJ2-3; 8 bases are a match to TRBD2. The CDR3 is CASSLVGRGATDTQYF. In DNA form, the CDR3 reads TGTGCCAGCAGCTTAGTTGGGCGGGGGGCCACAGATACGCAGTATTTT.